These T cell receptor beta chains were read from a single sample in a study of CD8+CD57+ T cells in acquired aplastic anemia. One entry per CDR3 protein, called by TCRdb with MiXCR from the reads. This sample has around 500,000 distinct CDR3 sequences, with 25% to 40% found just once. Sequencing was performed on sorted CD4+, CD8+, or CD8+CD57+ T cells (not recorded which) from PBMCs. The source is a human donor with aplastic anemia. Both conserved end residues are part of each CDR3. A D gene is named only where the DNA matches it firmly. Clone sizes are given selectively: once, few, many, or a class where the clone is expanded.

-,TRBV27,TRBJ2-7,-,CASSLSYLGQETYEQYF,TGTGCCAGCAGTTTATCGTACCTGGGCCAAGAGACCTACGAGCAGTACTTC
-,TRBV27,TRBJ2-5,TRBD1,CASSLPGQLETQYF,TGTGCCAGCAGTTTACCGGGACAGCTAGAGACCCAGTACTTC
-,TRBV10-3,TRBJ1-1,-,CASSYSKKTFF,TGTGCCAGCAGTTACTCGAAGAAAACTTTCTTT
-,TRBV6-1,TRBJ1-2,-,CACSDLGGGYGYTF,TGTGCCTGCAGCGATCTGGGGGGGGGCTATGGCTACACCTTC
-,TRBV6-1,TRBJ2-7,-,CASSPGAGTSYEQYF,TGTGCCAGCAGCCCGGGGGCTGGGACGTCCTACGAGCAGTACTTC
-,TRBV28,TRBJ1-1,-,CAGKGNTEASF,TGTGCCGGAAAGGGGAACACTGAAGCTTCCTTT
-,TRBV2,TRBJ2-3,-,CASRPGRATDTQYF,TGTGCCAGCAGGCCGGGACGAGCCACCGATACGCAGTATTTT
-,TRBV28,TRBJ1-2,TRBD1,CASKAGDRKEGYTF,TGTGCCAGCAAGGCGGGGGACAGGAAGGAGGGCTACACCTTC
few,TRBV5-1,TRBJ1-1,-,CASSARGRSEAFF,TGCGCCAGCAGCGCTAGGGGCCGGAGTGAAGCTTTCTTT
-,TRBV6-1,TRBJ1-3,-,CASSPLVSGGKAIYF,TGTGCCAGCAGTCCCCTCGTGAGCGGGGGTAAGGCCATATATTTT